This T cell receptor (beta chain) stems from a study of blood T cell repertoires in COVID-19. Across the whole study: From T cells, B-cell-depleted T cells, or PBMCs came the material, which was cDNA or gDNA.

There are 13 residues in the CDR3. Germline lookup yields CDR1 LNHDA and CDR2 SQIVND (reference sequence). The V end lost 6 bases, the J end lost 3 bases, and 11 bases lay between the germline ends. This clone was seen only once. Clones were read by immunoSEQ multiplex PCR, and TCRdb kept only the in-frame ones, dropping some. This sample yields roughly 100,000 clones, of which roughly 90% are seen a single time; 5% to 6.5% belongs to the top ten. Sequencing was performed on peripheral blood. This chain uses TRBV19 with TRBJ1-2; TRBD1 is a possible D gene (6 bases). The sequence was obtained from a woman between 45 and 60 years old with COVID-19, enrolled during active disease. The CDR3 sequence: CASSNRVDYGYTF. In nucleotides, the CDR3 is TGTGCCAGTAGCAACAGGGTGGACTATGGCTACACCTTC.